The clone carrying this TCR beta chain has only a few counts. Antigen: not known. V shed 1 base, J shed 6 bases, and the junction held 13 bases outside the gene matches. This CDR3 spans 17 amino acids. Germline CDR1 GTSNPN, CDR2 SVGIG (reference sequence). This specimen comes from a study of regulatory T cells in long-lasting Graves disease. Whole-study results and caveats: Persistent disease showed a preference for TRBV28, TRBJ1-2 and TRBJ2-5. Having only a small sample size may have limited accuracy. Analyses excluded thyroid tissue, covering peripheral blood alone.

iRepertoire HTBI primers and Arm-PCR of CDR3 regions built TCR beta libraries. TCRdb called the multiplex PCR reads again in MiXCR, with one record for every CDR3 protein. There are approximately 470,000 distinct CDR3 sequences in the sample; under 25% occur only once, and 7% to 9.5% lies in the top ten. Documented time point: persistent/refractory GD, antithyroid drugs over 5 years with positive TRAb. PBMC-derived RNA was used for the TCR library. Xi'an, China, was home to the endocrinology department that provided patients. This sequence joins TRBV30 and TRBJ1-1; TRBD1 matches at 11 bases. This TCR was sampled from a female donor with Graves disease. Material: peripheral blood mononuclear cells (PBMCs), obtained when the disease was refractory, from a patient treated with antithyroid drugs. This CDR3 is CAWSARTGGIYSAEAFF. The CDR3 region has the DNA TGTGCCTGGAGTGCCCGGACAGGGGGCATTTATTCGGCTGAAGCTTTCTTT.